Sequencing of this T cell receptor beta chain was carried out in a study of cytomegalovirus exposure and HLA in healthy donors. Study-wide results and limits: Roughly uniform depth of sequencing across donors was assumed in presence/absence analyses. TCR beta chains numbering under 200 were designated cytomegalovirus-associated. The study had only CMV serostatus as immune exposure information.

The PCR was carried out with 60 Vbeta primers and 13 Jbeta primers. Clones were read by immunoSEQ multiplex PCR, and TCRdb kept only the in-frame ones, dropping some. Of 55,000 to 80,000 clones listed, approximately 83% are singletons. V lost 5 bases, J lost 3 bases, and 7 bases stayed unmatched. Germline V lookup: CDR1 LNHDA, CDR2 SQIVND (reference sequence). The CDR3 extends over 15 amino acids. On this clone itself: Its antigen is not known.

The sample consisted of PBMCs. This TCR was recovered from a female donor in good health and CMV-seronegative. This chain links TRBV19 with TRBJ2-1, with TRBD1 identical over 7 bases. The CDR3 loop reads CASSPTGYDYNEQFF. CDR3 bases: TGTGCCAGTAGTCCGACAGGGTACGACTACAATGAGCAGTTCTTC.